This is a list of T cell receptor beta chains from one sample in a study of blood T cell repertoires in COVID-19. Some clones are missing from TCRdb's copy, which holds only in-frame ones; the method was immunoSEQ multiplex PCR. The sample shows some 240,000 clones, 90% of them seen only once. Sequences were obtained from peripheral blood. These receptor sequences come from a woman aged 60-75 years with COVID-19, enrolled during active disease. Both conserved end residues are part of each CDR3. D genes are given only for firm matches. The size field is filled for only some rows; it gives once, few, many or a size class.

.	TRBJ1-1	TRBV11-2	.	CASSLTGGAGAEAFF	TGTGCCAGCAGCTTAACGGGGGGGGCAGGAGCTGAAGCTTTCTTT
.	TRBJ1-2	TRBV9	.	CASSVGGQGYGYTF	TGTGCCAGCAGCGTAGGTGGGCAGGGGTATGGCTACACCTTC
TRBD1	TRBJ1-4	TRBV9	.	CASTPHTGTGDEKLFF	TGTGCCAGCACCCCGCACACCGGGACAGGAGATGAAAAACTGTTTTTT
.	TRBJ2-1	TRBV12-3/TRBV12-4	.	CASSLERIRQFF	TGTGCCAGCAGTTTAGAGCGGATAAGGCAGTTCTTC
TRBD1	TRBJ2-7	TRBV10-3	.	CAISARQGNEQYF	TGTGCCATCAGTGCAAGACAGGGGAACGAGCAGTACTTC
.	TRBJ1-4	TRBV30	.	CAWSWQANEKLFF	TGTGCCTGGAGTTGGCAGGCTAATGAAAAACTGTTTTTT
TRBD1	TRBJ1-4	TRBV7-6	.	CASSLGIGGTGERNEKLFF	TGTGCCAGCAGCTTAGGGATTGGCGGGACAGGGGAAAGAAATGAAAAACTGTTTTTT
.	TRBJ2-5	TRBV28	once	CASSPLNGGGETQYF	TGTGCCAGCAGTCCCCTCAACGGGGGAGGAGAGACCCAGTACTTC
TRBD2	TRBJ2-1	TRBV7-3	.	CASSSGLAGGNEQFF	TGTGCCAGCAGCTCGGGACTAGCGGGGGGTAATGAGCAGTTCTTC
.	TRBJ1-5	TRBV3-1/TRBV3-2	.	CASSQEWGVDQPQHF	TGTGCCAGCAGCCAAGAGTGGGGGGTGGATCAGCCCCAGCATTTT
TRBD1	TRBJ1-2	TRBV7-9	.	CASSFGQGVQYGYTF	TGTGCCAGCAGCTTTGGACAGGGGGTTCAGTATGGCTACACCTTC
.	TRBJ1-3	TRBV5-1	.	CASSSTTGFRNTIYF	TGCGCCAGCAGCTCAACGACCGGGTTTAGAAACACCATATATTTT
TRBD1	TRBJ1-2	TRBV28	once	CASSLGAGTDRSYGYTF	TGTGCCAGCAGCCTAGGGGCCGGGACAGATCGTAGCTATGGCTACACCTTC
TRBD2	TRBJ2-3	TRBV4-2	.	CASSRGGGNTDTQYF	TGTGCCAGCAGCCGGGGCGGGGGGAACACAGATACGCAGTATTTT
TRBD2	TRBJ2-1	TRBV5-4	.	CASSFPGGTEQFF	TGTGCCAGCAGCTTCCCGGGGGGAACTGAGCAGTTCTTC
TRBD1	TRBJ2-2	TRBV11-3	.	CASSPGYRGATNTGELFF	TGTGCCAGCAGCCCTGGGTACAGGGGGGCGACGAACACCGGGGAGCTGTTTTTT
.	TRBJ2-3	TRBV4-3	.	CASSQLQGYTDTQYF	TGCGCCAGCAGCCAACTACAGGGTTACACAGATACGCAGTATTTT
TRBD1	TRBJ1-5	TRBV7-9	.	CASSWGQASNQPQHF	TGTGCCAGCAGCTGGGGACAGGCGAGCAATCAGCCCCAGCATTTT
TRBD1	TRBJ1-2	TRBV19	.	CASSFTGDYGYTF	TGTGCCAGTAGTTTCACAGGGGACTATGGCTACACCTTC
TRBD1	TRBJ1-2	TRBV19	once	CASSISIARTGYNYGYTF	TGTGCCAGTAGTATTAGCATCGCCCGGACAGGATATAACTATGGCTACACCTTC
.	TRBJ1-6	TRBV5-1	.	CASSLGRADSPLHF	TGCGCCAGCAGCTTGGGGAGGGCGGACTCACCCCTCCACTTT
.	TRBJ1-4	TRBV7-2	.	CASSPQTGLNEKLFF	TGTGCCAGCAGCCCCCAAACGGGACTCAATGAAAAACTGTTTTTT
.	TRBJ1-3	TRBV5-1	few	CASSFSTARSGNTIYF	TGCGCCAGCAGCTTCTCGACTGCCCGCTCTGGAAACACCATATATTTT
TRBD1	TRBJ2-7	TRBV6-1	.	CASSEGGTGLYEQYF	TGTGCCAGCAGTGAAGGTGGGACAGGGCTCTACGAGCAGTACTTC
.	TRBJ2-7	TRBV7-2	.	CASSLDILYEQYF	TGTGCCAGCAGCTTAGACATCCTGTACGAGCAGTACTTC
.	TRBJ1-2	TRBV19	.	CASSISVSYGYTF	TGTGCCAGTAGTATATCGGTATCCTATGGCTACACCTTC
TRBD2	TRBJ2-5	TRBV7-8	.	CASSLVRGETQYF	TGTGCCAGCAGCTTAGTGCGGGGGGAGACCCAGTACTTC
.	TRBJ1-1	TRBV30	.	CAWSVGRGRVTEAFF	TGTGCCTGGAGTGTCGGCCGGGGGAGGGTCACTGAAGCTTTCTTT
.	TRBJ1-2	TRBV19	.	CASSIYSDHYGYTF	TGTGCCAGTAGTATTTACAGTGATCACTATGGCTACACCTTC
.	TRBJ1-6	TRBV7-9	.	CASSLDTGSSPLHF	TGTGCCAGCAGCTTAGATACAGGGAGTTCACCCCTCCACTTT
.	TRBJ2-2	TRBV5-1	.	CASSLGGLGYTGELFF	TGCGCCAGCAGCTTGGGAGGTCTCGGGTACACCGGGGAGCTGTTTTTT
.	TRBJ1-2	TRBV11-1	.	CASSLYAGYGYTF	TGTGCCAGCAGCTTATACGCGGGGTATGGCTACACCTTC
.	TRBJ1-1	TRBV4-1	once	CASSQGGQWQLNTEAFF	TGCGCCAGCAGCCAGGGGGGGCAATGGCAGTTGAACACTGAAGCTTTCTTT
TRBD1	TRBJ1-1	TRBV11-3	.	CASSSVDRDLNTEAFF	TGTGCCAGCAGCTCCGTGGACAGGGATTTGAACACTGAAGCTTTCTTT
.	TRBJ2-2	TRBV2	.	CATTPGAGELFF	TGTGCCACCACACCGGGGGCCGGGGAGCTGTTTTTT
.	TRBJ1-6	TRBV6-5	once	CASSYSTGPSSPLHF	TGTGCCAGCAGTTACTCGACAGGACCCTCTTCACCCCTCCACTTT
TRBD2	TRBJ2-2	TRBV19	.	CASTMSLAGSGELFF	TGTGCCAGTACCATGAGCCTAGCGGGGTCCGGGGAGCTGTTTTTT
TRBD1	TRBJ2-2	TRBV19	few	CASRTGQGAIGELFF	TGTGCCAGTAGAACCGGACAGGGGGCGATCGGGGAGCTGTTTTTT
.	TRBJ2-3	TRBV6-6	.	CASSLTGSGTDTQYF	TGTGCCAGCAGCCTAACAGGGTCAGGCACAGATACGCAGTATTTT
TRBD1	TRBJ1-1	TRBV19	.	CASSIWTGGEGSEAFF	TGTGCCAGTAGTATTTGGACAGGGGGCGAGGGATCTGAAGCTTTCTTT
.	TRBJ1-1	TRBV19	.	CASSVSGVGTEAFF	TGTGCCAGTAGTGTCTCAGGGGTTGGCACTGAAGCTTTCTTT
.	TRBJ1-5	TRBV6-5	.	CASSPTTANNQPQHF	TGTGCCAGCAGCCCCACCACCGCGAACAATCAGCCCCAGCATTTT
.	TRBJ1-2	TRBV15	.	CATSRERDYGYTF	TGTGCCACCAGCAGAGAGAGGGACTATGGCTACACCTTC
.	TRBJ2-7	TRBV24-1	.	CATSDLSQGECEQYF	TGTGCCACCAGTGATTTGTCGCAGGGTGAGTGCGAGCAGTACTTC
TRBD1	TRBJ2-5	TRBV18	.	CASSLGTVTKTQYF	TGTGCCAGCTCACTTGGGACAGTGACTAAGACCCAGTACTTC